The 10 T cell receptor beta chains below come from one sample, sequenced in a study of T cell changes during pregnancy in multiple sclerosis (dated by TCRdb to about 2019). The library was prepared using the immunoSEQ multiplex PCR assay. In its TCRdb copy, this immuneACCESS table keeps in-frame sequences only and misses some clones. Where compared with another copy, unresolved V genes explain less than half of these, and the others have no known cause. Present in this sample are fewer than 50,000 clones, 90% to 95% of which were seen just once. The top ten constitute 9.5% to 13% of the sample. This sample comprised CD8+ T cells from peripheral blood mononuclear cells, obtained after pregnancy. All receptors derive from a female donor with multiple sclerosis, enrolled in a pregnancy study.

The genes are TRBV19 and TRBJ2-7; 10 bases fit TRBD2. Per the germline V gene, CDR1 is LNHDA and CDR2 is SQIVND (reference sequence). The CDR3 runs 15 residues. V was pared by 3 bases and J by 2 bases, with 4 bases of the junction left unmatched. The CDR3 protein is CASSIWLAGAYEQYF. CDR3 coding DNA: TGTGCCAGTAGTATTTGGCTAGCGGGGGCCTACGAGCAGTACTTC. The whole variable domain, filled in from reference TRBV19 and TRBJ2-7, reads DGGITQSPKYLFRKEGQNVTLSCEQNLNHDAMYWYRQDPGQGLRLIYYSQIVNDFQKGDIAEGYSVSREKKESFPLTVTSAQKNPTAFYLCASSIWLAGAYEQYFGPGTRLTVT.

The chain employs TRBV6-6 and TRBJ1-1, with 8 nucleotides matching TRBD1. Germline V gene lookup returns CDR1 MNHNY and CDR2 SVGAGI (reference sequence). V lost 8 bases to trimming and J lost 5 bases; unmatched junction nucleotides: 10. The CDR3 is made up of 14 amino acids. The CDR3: CASDAGGLRTEAFF. DNA for the CDR3: TGTGCCAGCGATGCAGGGGGCTTGAGAACTGAAGCTTTCTTT.

The J gene is TRBJ2-3, the V gene TRBV19, with D hard to call. The CDR3 is 13 amino acids. V lost 4 bases, J lost 3 bases, and 8 bases lay in between. The germline gives CDR1 LNHDA, CDR2 SQIVND (reference sequence). As DNA, the CDR3 is TGTGCCAGTAGTACGACGGAGACAGATACGCAGTATTTT. It yields the protein CASSTTETDTQYF.

The chain employs TRBV2 and TRBJ1-3; 7 bases map to TRBD1. CDR1 and CDR2 from the germline V gene are SNHLY and FYNNEI. Germline trimming cut 10 bases from V and 0 bases from J; bases unmatched to any gene: 6. CDR3 length: 14 amino acids. The CDR3 coding sequence is TGTGCCACGAGGGGGCGGAACTCTGGAAACACCATATATTTT. Translating gives CATRGRNSGNTIYF. The whole variable domain, remainder taken from reference TRBV2 and TRBJ1-3, is EPEVTQTPSHQVTQMGQEVILRCVPISNHLYFYWYRQILGQKVEFLVSFYNNEISEKSEIFDDQFSVERPDGSNFTLKIRSTKLEDSAMYFCATRGRNSGNTIYFGEGSWLTVV.

The chain joins TRBV9 to TRBJ2-2; 10 bases map to TRBD2. With 1 base clipped from V and 6 bases from J, the junction kept 3 bases outside the gene matches. The CDR3 is made up of 15 amino acids. Per germline, CDR1 SGDLS and CDR2 YYNGEE. CDR3 nucleotide sequence: TGTGCCAGCAGCGTATATAGCGGGGGGTCCGGGGAGCTGTTTTTT. This codes for CASSVYSGGSGELFF.

The chain joins TRBV27 to TRBJ1-1; D might be TRBD1 (6 bases). Trimming pared 3 bases from V and 5 bases from J, leaving 10 bases between. The CDR3 has 13 residues. CDR1 is MNHEY, CDR2 SMNVEV, per germline (reference sequence). The CDR3, as DNA: TGTGCCAGCAGTTTGCGGCAGGGGACTGAAGCTTTCTTT. Encoded protein: CASSLRQGTEAFF.

The rearrangement joins TRBV7-8 to TRBJ1-6; D is undetermined. Trimming pared 1 base from V and 2 bases from J, leaving 9 bases between. Germline assignment: CDR1 SGHVS and CDR2 FQNEAQ. The CDR3 is 16 residues long. In DNA, the CDR3 is TGTGCCAGCAGCTTAGATACAGACCCCTATAATTCACCCCTCCACTTT. The encoded protein is CASSLDTDPYNSPLHF.

V and J are TRBV9 and TRBJ1-2; D is possibly TRBD1 (5 bases). Germline V gene sequence: CDR1 SGDLS, CDR2 YYNGEE. The CDR3 covers 15 residues. V was clipped by 1 base and J by 0 bases, with 10 bases between them. The CDR3 DNA reads TGTGCCAGCAGCGTACTTGGGGGGACTAACTATGGCTACACCTTC. Translation: CASSVLGGTNYGYTF.

This rearrangement joins TRBV19 to TRBJ2-7, with D perhaps matching TRBD1 (7 bases). Looked up from germline, CDR1 is LNHDA and CDR2 is SQIVND (reference sequence). The CDR3 has 13 amino acids. V was cut by 3 bases and J by 5 bases, with 11 bases left in between. CDR3 protein: CASSIRGVDEQYF. DNA for the CDR3: TGTGCCAGTAGTATCAGGGGGGTCGACGAGCAGTACTTC.

The chain carries TRBV7-3 and TRBJ2-1; 14 bases map to TRBD2. This CDR3 is 15 amino acids long. Unmatched junction bases numbered 4, after V lost 4 bases and J lost 8 bases. Germline CDR1 SGHTA, CDR2 FQGTGA. The CDR3 sequence is CASSSTSGGAYEQFF. For the CDR3, the DNA is TGTGCCAGCAGCTCGACTAGCGGGGGGGCTTATGAGCAGTTCTTC.